The clone carrying this TCR beta chain was observed once. These data come from a study of blood T cell repertoires in COVID-19. Clones were sequenced by immunoSEQ multiplex PCR, and TCRdb holds only the in-frame ones, with some missing. This sample has about 130,000 clones, with 75% to 90% found just once. The CDR3 has 12 residues. V lost 5 bases, J lost 6 bases, and 1 base stayed unmatched. The chain links TRBV12-3 or TRBV12-4 to TRBJ2-1; 7 bases are shared with TRBD2. Sequenced input: peripheral blood. The sequence was collected from a human donor in a cohort sampled during active COVID-19. The CDR3 bases are TGTGCCAGCAGTGAGCGGGGCAATGAGCAGTTCTTC. This codes for CASSERGNEQFF.